A single sample gave rise to the 25 T cell receptor beta chains below, sequenced in a study of technical replicates of blood from several donors. Clones were read by immunoSEQ multiplex PCR, and TCRdb kept only the in-frame ones, dropping some. The sample carries tens of thousands of clones, 80% to 95% recorded once. The sequenced sample was T cells isolated from PBMCs. Receptors originate from a human donor in good health. Some clones in this sample may be carry-over from other donors' samples.

The genes are TRBV11-2 and TRBJ2-7, with 10 bases matching TRBD1. The ends lost 3 bases at V and 2 bases at J; junction bases unmatched: 4. From germline, CDR1 is SGHAT and CDR2 FQNNGV. The CDR3 is made up of 15 amino acids. CDR3 loop: CASSFPGQGAYEQYF. In nucleotides, the CDR3 is TGTGCCAGCAGCTTTCCAGGACAGGGGGCCTACGAGCAGTACTTC.

This rearrangement joins TRBV19 to TRBJ1-1; D call uncertain. The germline CDR1 and CDR2 sequences are LNHDA and SQIVND (reference sequence). Trimming took off 6 bases at V and 1 base at J, with 9 bases between the two ends. The CDR3 consists of 13 residues. CDR3 DNA: TGTGCCAGTAGCATTAGCCGGAACACTGAAGCTTTCTTT. It codes for CASSISRNTEAFF.

V usage is TRBV4-3 and J usage is TRBJ2-6; D is uncertain. The CDR3 extends over 18 amino acids. Germline V CDR1 and CDR2: LGHNA, YSLEER. Trimming stripped 3 bases from V and 0 bases from J, with 15 bases between. The CDR3 nucleotides are TGCGCCAGCAGCCACCTAATGAGTGTCGGCTCTGGGGCCAACGTCCTGACTTTC. This sequence encodes CASSHLMSVGSGANVLTF.

This chain joins TRBV19 and TRBJ2-3; a weak D match, TRBD2 (6 bases). Deletions cut 4 bases from V and 5 bases from J, with 16 bases between. Germline CDR1 and CDR2: LNHDA and SQIVND (reference sequence). CDR3 length: 15 residues. The CDR3 sequence is CASSTDGGEIDTQYF. CDR3 nucleotide sequence: TGTGCCAGTAGTACTGACGGGGGAGAAATAGATACGCAGTATTTT.

The chain links TRBV6-6 to TRBJ2-2, with a tentative D call TRBD1 (6 bases). The V gene's germline CDR1 is MNHNY and CDR2 SVGAGI (reference sequence). CDR3 size: 12 residues. V was trimmed by 8 bases and J by 6 bases, leaving 10 bases between them. CDR3 loop: CASANRAGELFF. The CDR3 DNA reads TGTGCCAGCGCTAACAGGGCCGGGGAGCTGTTTTTT.

This clone has a handful of counts. This sequence joins TRBV30 and TRBJ1-1; D remains unclear. The CDR3 loop spans 12 amino acids. Germline lookup yields CDR1 GTSNPN and CDR2 SVGIG (reference sequence). Written as DNA, the CDR3 is TGTGCGGCCACCCCCAGGTACACTGAAGCTTTCTTT. Amino acids: CAATPRYTEAFF. Variable domain in full (rest from reference TRBV30 and TRBJ1-1): SQTIHQWPATLVQPVGSPLSLECTVEGTSNPNLYWYRQAAGRGLQLLFYSVGIGQISSEVPQNLSASRPQDRQFILSSKKLLLSDSGFYLCAATPRYTEAFFGQGTRLTVV.

The V call is TRBV5-1, the J call TRBJ2-6; the D is unclear. Germline V gene data show CDR1 as SGHRS and CDR2 as YFSETQ. This CDR3 is 16 amino acids long. V was clipped by 0 bases and J by 0 bases, with 7 bases between them. The DNA for the CDR3 is TGCGCCAGCAGCTTGGCCGGTAACTCTGGGGCCAACGTCCTGACTTTC. Translation: CASSLAGNSGANVLTF.

The V and J genes are TRBV27 and TRBJ2-3, with 9 bases aligning to TRBD2. Germline lookup yields CDR1 MNHEY and CDR2 SMNVEV (reference sequence). V dropped 5 bases and J dropped 5; count of bases not matched to a gene: 11. The CDR3 has 16 residues. CDR3 loop: CASSATIAGVRDTQYF. Written as DNA, the CDR3 is TGTGCCAGCAGTGCGACAATAGCGGGAGTAAGAGATACGCAGTATTTT.

In its sample, this clone was seen once. The chain is built from TRBV5-1 and TRBJ2-5; perhaps TRBD2 as D (6 bases). V shed 7 bases and J shed 0 bases, with 7 bases lying between them. Per germline, CDR1 SGHRS and CDR2 YFSETQ. The CDR3 spans 12 residues. The CDR3 region has the DNA TGCGCCAGCCGGGAGCACCAAGAGACCCAGTACTTC. As protein: CASREHQETQYF.

The V call is TRBV5-1, the J call TRBJ2-7; the D gene is possibly TRBD1 (7 bases). The V end lost 4 bases, the J end lost 2 bases, and 16 bases lay between the germline ends. The CDR3 consists of 15 residues. CDR1 and CDR2 from the germline V gene are SGHRS and YFSETQ. The CDR3 reads CASSRGTAEAYEQYF. The DNA of the CDR3 is TGCGCCAGCAGCCGCGGGACAGCCGAGGCCTACGAGCAGTACTTC.

With regard to this clone: One junction end disagrees with the germline gene, perhaps due to a read error. The genes are TRBV7-7 and TRBJ2-3; 8 bases map to TRBD2. The CDR3 spans 16 residues. The germline gives CDR1 SSHAT, CDR2 FNYEAQ (reference sequence). CDR3 loop: CASSLGAGVGTDTQYF. CDR3 bases: TGTGCTAGCAGCTTAGGAGCGGGAGTGGGAACAGATACGCAGTATTTT.

The chain links TRBV7-9 to TRBJ2-7, with 10 bases identical to TRBD2. V lost 5 bases to trimming and J lost 0 bases; unmatched junction nucleotides: 1. CDR3 length: 14 residues. CDR1 and CDR2 from the germline V gene are SEHNR and FQNEAQ (reference sequence). CDR3 sequence reads: CASSPSGSSYEQYF. The CDR3 DNA reads as TGTGCCAGCAGCCCTAGCGGGAGCTCCTACGAGCAGTACTTC.

The V and J genes are TRBV27 and TRBJ2-3, with TRBD2 matching 12 bases. The CDR3 has 16 residues. J was trimmed by 2 bases and V by 5 bases; bases with no gene match: 5. Looked up from germline, CDR1 is MNHEY and CDR2 is SMNVEV (reference sequence). This chain's CDR3 is CASSLRLAGVTDTQYF. The CDR3 DNA sequence: TGTGCCAGCAGTCTCAGACTAGCGGGAGTCACAGATACGCAGTATTTT.

The chain uses TRBV2 and TRBJ2-3, with 7 bases identical to TRBD1. Germline V gene sequence: CDR1 SNHLY, CDR2 FYNNEI. The CDR3 totals 14 residues. Losses at the gene ends were 6 bases for V and 10 bases for J; bases not matched to a gene: 13. CDR3 DNA: TGTGCCAGCAGCGACGTAGGGACAGTCTATCCGCAGTATTTT. This translates into CASSDVGTVYPQYF.

The chain is built from TRBV28 and TRBJ1-2, with 8 bases matching TRBD1. CDR1 and CDR2 (germline): MDHEN, SYDVKM. The CDR3 totals 13 residues. The trim removed 6 bases at V and 8 bases at J, leaving 8 bases unmatched. The DNA of the CDR3 is TGTGCCAGCAGAGGACAGGGAAAACAAGGCTACACCTTC. This gives the protein CASRGQGKQGYTF.

The chain uses TRBV6-1 and TRBJ2-2; perhaps TRBD2 as D (5 bases). Germline V gene sequence: CDR1 MNHNS, CDR2 SASEGT. The V and J ends lost 3 bases and 7 bases respectively, with 15 bases between them. The CDR3 length is 15 residues. CDR3 amino acids: CASSDLGSGGGELFF. For the CDR3, the DNA is TGTGCCAGCAGTGATTTGGGGAGCGGTGGCGGGGAGCTGTTTTTT.

The rearrangement joins TRBV19 to TRBJ2-1; 8 bases fit TRBD2. Trimming took 1 base from V and 1 from J; bases not matched to a gene: 6. CDR1 and CDR2 (germline): LNHDA, SQIVND (reference sequence). CDR3 length: 17 residues. For the CDR3, the DNA is TGTGCCAGTAGTATAGTCAGCAGCGGGAGTTCCTACAATGAGCAGTTCTTC. Its translation is CASSIVSSGSSYNEQFF. Full variable domain (rest looked up from reference TRBV19 and TRBJ2-1): DGGITQSPKYLFRKEGQNVTLSCEQNLNHDAMYWYRQDPGQGLRLIYYSQIVNDFQKGDIAEGYSVSREKKESFPLTVTSAQKNPTAFYLCASSIVSSGSSYNEQFFGPGTRLTVL.

CDR3 amino acids: CASRWQGSSEAFF. CDR3 coding DNA: TGTGCCAGTCGCTGGCAGGGTAGTTCTGAAGCTTTCTTT. The J gene is TRBJ1-1, the V gene TRBV19, with TRBD1 as a possible D gene (5 bases). Per germline, CDR1 LNHDA and CDR2 SQIVND (reference sequence). The CDR3 covers 13 residues. Trimming removed 8 bases from V and 6 bases from J, with 16 bases in between.

V usage is TRBV29-1 and J usage is TRBJ1-2; D not resolved. Trimming removed 7 bases at V and 2 bases at J, with 8 bases between. Germline V CDR1 and CDR2: SQVTM, ANQGSEA. The CDR3 totals 11 residues. For the CDR3, the DNA is TGCAGCGGCCGGGAGAACTATGGCTACACCTTC. Its translation is CSGRENYGYTF.

The rearrangement links TRBV2 to TRBJ2-1; TRBD2 agrees at 12 bases. The CDR3 runs to 15 residues. Unmatched junction bases numbered 3, after V lost 6 bases and J lost 3 bases. In germline, CDR1 is SNHLY, CDR2 FYNNEI. The CDR3 region has the DNA TGTGCCAGCAGGGGACTAGCGGGCCTCTACAATGAGCAGTTCTTC. Its protein is CASRGLAGLYNEQFF.

The gene calls are TRBV7-9 and TRBJ2-1; 7 bases are a match to TRBD2. The CDR3 runs to 14 residues. J was trimmed by 3 bases and V by 8 bases; bases with no gene match: 7. Per the germline V gene, CDR1 is SEHNR and CDR2 is FQNEAQ (reference sequence). The CDR3: CASRPVAGYNEQFF. Here the CDR3 DNA reads TGTGCCAGCCGACCGGTAGCGGGCTACAATGAGCAGTTCTTC.

The chain carries TRBV2 and TRBJ1-1; 7 positions match TRBD1. Looked up from germline, CDR1 is SNHLY and CDR2 is FYNNEI. V dropped 7 bases and J dropped 4; count of bases not matched to a gene: 3. This CDR3 has 12 amino acids. CDR3 bases: TGTGCCAGCATACAGGGGCCCACTGAAGCTTTCTTT. It translates to CASIQGPTEAFF.

The sample holds one count of this clone. The chain links TRBV7-3 to TRBJ2-1; TRBD2 aligns across 7 bases. CDR3 length equals 16 residues. The V and J ends lost 3 bases and 5 bases, in that order; junction bases with no gene match: 10. CDR1 and CDR2 (germline): SGHTA, FQGTGA. The CDR3 region has the DNA TGTGCCAGCAGCTTGGGCTCGCGGGAGCGCGACAATGAGCAGTTCTTC. It yields the protein CASSLGSRERDNEQFF.

This clone was seen just once. The CDR3 protein is CASRTSGRWEQETQYF. The CDR3 DNA reads as TGTGCCAGCAGGACTAGCGGGAGATGGGAGCAAGAGACCCAGTACTTC. The genes are TRBV7-9 and TRBJ2-5; 12 bases fit TRBD2. CDR3 length: 16 residues. From germline, CDR1 is SEHNR and CDR2 FQNEAQ (reference sequence). The V segment lost 6 bases and the J segment 2 bases; nucleotides outside the gene matches: 7.

This chain uses TRBV15 with TRBJ2-3; 7 bases match TRBD2. The trim removed 7 bases at V and 2 bases at J, leaving 3 bases unmatched. The CDR3 is made up of 13 amino acids. The germline gives CDR1 LNHNV, CDR2 YYDKDF (reference sequence). The CDR3 spells CATKRGDTDTQYF. For the CDR3, the DNA is TGTGCCACCAAACGGGGGGACACAGATACGCAGTATTTT.